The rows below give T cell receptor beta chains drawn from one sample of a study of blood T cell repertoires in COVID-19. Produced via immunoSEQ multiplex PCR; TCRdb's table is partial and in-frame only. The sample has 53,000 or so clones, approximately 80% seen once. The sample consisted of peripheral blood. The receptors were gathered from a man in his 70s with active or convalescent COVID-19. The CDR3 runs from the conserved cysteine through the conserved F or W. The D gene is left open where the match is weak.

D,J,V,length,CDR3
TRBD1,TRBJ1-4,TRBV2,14,CASRTGSNNEKLFF
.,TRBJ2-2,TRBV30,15,CAWRPLFRDTGELFF
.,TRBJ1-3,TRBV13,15,CASSPRGVRGNTIYF
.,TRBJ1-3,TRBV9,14,CASSPQGSRNTIYF
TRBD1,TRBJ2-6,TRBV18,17,CASSYRGLYSGANVLTF
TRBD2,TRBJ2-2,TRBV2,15,CASKRGGEVTGELFF
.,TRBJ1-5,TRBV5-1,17,CASSLGPSGGEGQPQHF
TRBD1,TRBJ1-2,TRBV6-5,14,CASRLGGQSYGYTF
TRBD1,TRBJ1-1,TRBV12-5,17,CASVLNHHRGLNTEAFF
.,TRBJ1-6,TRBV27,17,CASSLGLVRSSRSPLHF
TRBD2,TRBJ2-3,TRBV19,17,CASNKQTIAGSTDTQYF
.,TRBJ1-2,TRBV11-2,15,CASSLVQGNNYGYTF
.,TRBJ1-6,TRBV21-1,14,CASSAQGIGSPLHF
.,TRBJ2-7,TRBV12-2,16,CASRFSWTSGFYEQYF
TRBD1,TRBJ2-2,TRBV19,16,CASSILRTGGTGELFF
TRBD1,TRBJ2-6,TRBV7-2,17,CASSSTGGYSGANVLTF
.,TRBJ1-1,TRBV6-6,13,CASSYLVYTEAFF
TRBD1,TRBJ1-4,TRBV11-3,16,CASSSQGATTNEKLFF
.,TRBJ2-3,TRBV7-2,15,CASSLTRTSTDTQYF
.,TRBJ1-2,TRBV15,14,CATSRGGVGEGYTF
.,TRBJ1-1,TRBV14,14,CASSQDTWRTEAFF
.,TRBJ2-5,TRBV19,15,CASSKAGVLQETQYF
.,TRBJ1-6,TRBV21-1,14,CASSRDRGSSPLHF
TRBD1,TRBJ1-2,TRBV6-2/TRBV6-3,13,CASSSGQGYGYTF
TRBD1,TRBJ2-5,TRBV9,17,CASSTSGTGGFWETQYF
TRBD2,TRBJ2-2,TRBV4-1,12,CASSQGGGELFF
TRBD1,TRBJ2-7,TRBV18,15,CASSPLWDRRSEQYF
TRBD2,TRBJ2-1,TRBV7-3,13,CASSPRLAGEQFF
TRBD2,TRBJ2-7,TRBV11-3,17,CASSAGLAGNLFYEQYF
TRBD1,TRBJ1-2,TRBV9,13,CASSPRQGEGYTF
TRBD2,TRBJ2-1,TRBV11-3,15,CASSFAGVGGNEQFF
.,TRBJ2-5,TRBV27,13,CASRQGLQETQYF
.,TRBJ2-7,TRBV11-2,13,CASSLVRVYEQYF
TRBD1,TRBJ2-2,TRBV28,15,CASSWDRANTGELFF
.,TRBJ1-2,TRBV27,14,CASSADRRAYGYTF
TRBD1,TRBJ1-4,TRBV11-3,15,CASSKDGTGNEKLFF
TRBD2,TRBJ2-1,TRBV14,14,CASSQGRGVFGQFF
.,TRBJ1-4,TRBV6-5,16,CASSYSIRGTNEKLFF
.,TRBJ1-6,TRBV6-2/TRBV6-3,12,CASSYDGDSLHF
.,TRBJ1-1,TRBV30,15,CAWSVGRPGDTEAFF
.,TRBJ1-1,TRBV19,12,CASSIGQTEAFF
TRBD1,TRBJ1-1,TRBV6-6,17,CASSHAGQITGVGEAFF
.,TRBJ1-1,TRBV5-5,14,CASSLDRAIPEAFF
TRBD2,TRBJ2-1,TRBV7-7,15,CASSLNSGGNNEQFF
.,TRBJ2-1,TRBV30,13,CACDPSGYNEQFF
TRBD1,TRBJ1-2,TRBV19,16,CASSQLQGAGGYGYTF
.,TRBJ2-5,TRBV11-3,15,CASSFPKQGMETQYF
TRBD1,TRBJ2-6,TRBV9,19,CASNPTQGQGAAGANVLTF
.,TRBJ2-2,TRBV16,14,CASSPNRNTGELFF
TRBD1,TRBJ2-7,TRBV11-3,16,CASSLGQGARHYEQYF
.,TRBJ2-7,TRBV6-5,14,CASTIGRTAERQYF
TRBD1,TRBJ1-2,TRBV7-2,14,CASSGNRGNYGYTF
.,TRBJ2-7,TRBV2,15,CASSERPGHSYEQYF